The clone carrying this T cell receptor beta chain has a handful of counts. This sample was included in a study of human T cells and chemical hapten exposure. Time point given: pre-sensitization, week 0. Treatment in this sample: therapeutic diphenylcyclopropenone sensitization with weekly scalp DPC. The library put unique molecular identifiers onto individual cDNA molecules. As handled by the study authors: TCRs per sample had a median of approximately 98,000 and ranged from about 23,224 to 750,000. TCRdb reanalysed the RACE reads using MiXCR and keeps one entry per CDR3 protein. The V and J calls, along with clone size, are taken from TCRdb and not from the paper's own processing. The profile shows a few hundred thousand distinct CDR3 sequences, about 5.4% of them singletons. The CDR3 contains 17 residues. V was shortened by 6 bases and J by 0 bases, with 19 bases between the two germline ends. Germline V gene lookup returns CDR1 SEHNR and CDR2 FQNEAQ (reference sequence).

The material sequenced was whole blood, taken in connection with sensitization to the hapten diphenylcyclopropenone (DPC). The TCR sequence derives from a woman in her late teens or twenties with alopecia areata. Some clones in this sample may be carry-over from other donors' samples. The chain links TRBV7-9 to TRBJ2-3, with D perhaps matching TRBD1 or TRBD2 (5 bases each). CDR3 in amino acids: CASSSNPGRTSTDTQYF. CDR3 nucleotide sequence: TGTGCCAGCAGTTCAAATCCGGGACGGACCAGCACAGATACGCAGTATTTT.